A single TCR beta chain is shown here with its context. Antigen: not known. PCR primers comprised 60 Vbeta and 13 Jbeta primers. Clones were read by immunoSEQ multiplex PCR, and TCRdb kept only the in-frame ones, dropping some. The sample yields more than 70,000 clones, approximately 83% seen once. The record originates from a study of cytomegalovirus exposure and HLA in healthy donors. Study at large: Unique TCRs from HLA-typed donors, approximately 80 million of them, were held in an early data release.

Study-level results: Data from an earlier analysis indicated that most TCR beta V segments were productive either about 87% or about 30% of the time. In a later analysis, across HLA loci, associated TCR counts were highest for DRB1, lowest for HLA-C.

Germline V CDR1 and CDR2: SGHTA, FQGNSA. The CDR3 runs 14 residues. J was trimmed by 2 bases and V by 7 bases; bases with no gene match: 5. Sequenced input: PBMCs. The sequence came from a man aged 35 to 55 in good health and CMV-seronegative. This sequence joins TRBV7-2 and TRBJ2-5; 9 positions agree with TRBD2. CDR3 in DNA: TGTGCCAGCAAATCTAGCGGGGTGCAAGAGACCCAGTACTTC. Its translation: CASKSSGVQETQYF.